Following are 11 T cell receptor beta chains from one sample sequenced in a study of Ad26.COV2.S vaccination and SARS-CoV-2 variants. The method was immunoSEQ multiplex PCR; TCRdb's version includes in-frame clones alone and lacks a portion of them. This table has hundreds of thousands of clones, around 87% appearing once. Treatment reported: over 15 received Ad26.COV2.S at low or high dose, single or two shots; about 5 received placebo; per-sample allocation not given. The investigators took samples on day 63 after the first vaccine or placebo injection. Sequenced here: peripheral blood, sampled in a trial of Ad26.COV2.S vaccine versus placebo. The receptors stem from a person between 18 and 65 years old who received the Ad26.COV2.S COVID-19 vaccine or a placebo.

The V and J genes are TRBV3-1 (or the pseudogene TRBV3-2) and TRBJ1-6; 8 positions agree with TRBD1. V was clipped by 0 bases and J by 9 bases; unmatched bases: 7. There are 16 residues in the CDR3. Germline loops: CDR1 LGHDT, CDR2 YNNKEL (reference sequence). The CDR3 is CASSQDRQGLSSPLHF. In DNA, the CDR3 is TGTGCCAGCAGCCAAGACCGACAGGGGCTAAGTTCACCCCTCCACTTT.

The V gene is TRBV11-1, the J gene TRBJ1-1, with 11 bases identical to TRBD1. CDR1 SGHAT and CDR2 FQDESV come from the germline V gene (reference sequence). Trimming at V came to 6 bases and at J to 6 bases, leaving 6 bases not matched to a gene. This CDR3 is built from 14 residues. The CDR3 nucleotides read TGTGCCAGCAGGAACCGGGACAGGGGGTCTGAAGCTTTCTTT. It is translated as CASRNRDRGSEAFF.

V is TRBV18 and J is TRBJ1-1; perhaps TRBD1 as D (5 bases). The V gene's germline CDR1 is KGHSH and CDR2 LQKENI. Trimming shortened V by 0 bases and J by 5 bases, and 13 bases separated the two germline ends. CDR3 length: 15 residues. The CDR3 spells CASSPPHGGGTEAFF. CDR3 bases: TGTGCCAGCTCACCACCTCACGGGGGTGGGACTGAAGCTTTCTTT.

This chain joins TRBV11-2 and TRBJ2-3, with 8 bases fitting TRBD1. The V and J ends lost 1 base and 3 bases, in that order; junction bases with no gene match: 6. The CDR3 totals 16 residues. The germline gives CDR1 SGHAT, CDR2 FQNNGV. For the CDR3, the DNA is TGTGCCAGCAGCTTAGGACAGGGGATGGTTACAGATACGCAGTATTTT. It translates to CASSLGQGMVTDTQYF.

This chain connects TRBV7-9 to TRBJ1-3; D is ambiguous. The germline V gene has CDR1 SEHNR and CDR2 FQNEAQ (reference sequence). The length of the CDR3 is 15 residues. V lost 5 bases to trimming and J lost 0 bases, with 11 bases between them. In DNA, the CDR3 is TGTGCCAGCAGCCCCCCCGGTTCCTCTGGAAACACCATATATTTT. Translation gives CASSPPGSSGNTIYF.

This chain uses TRBV5-5 with TRBJ1-5; D call uncertain. Germline V gene data show CDR1 as SGHKS and CDR2 as YYEKEE (reference sequence). Trimming cost V 4 bases and J 3 bases, with 14 bases left between them. The CDR3 length is 15 residues. The CDR3 DNA reads TGTGCCAGCAGCACACTACCGGGCATCAATCAGCCCCAGCATTTT. This gives the protein CASSTLPGINQPQHF.

CDR3 residues: CASIGLLRGGYTF. The DNA for the CDR3 is TGTGCCAGCATCGGTCTCTTGCGGGGGGGCTACACCTTC. The V call is TRBV28, the J call TRBJ1-2; tentative D call: TRBD1 (5 bases). Germline assignment: CDR1 MDHEN and CDR2 SYDVKM. The CDR3 totals 13 residues. The V gene lost 7 bases and the J gene lost 8 bases, with 17 bases spanning the gap.

The J gene is TRBJ2-7, the V gene TRBV3-1 (or the pseudogene TRBV3-2); D is ambiguous. Germline V gene lookup returns CDR1 LGHDT and CDR2 YNNKEL (reference sequence). The CDR3 length is 14 residues. V lost 1 base and J 6 bases, leaving 13 bases between the germline ends. Here the CDR3 reads CASSQVSPYFEQYF. The CDR3 DNA follows: TGTGCCAGCAGCCAAGTCTCCCCCTACTTCGAGCAGTACTTC.

The chain recombines TRBV6-5 with TRBJ1-3; the D gene is possibly TRBD1 (5 bases). The germline V gene encodes CDR1 MNHEY and CDR2 SVGAGI. The CDR3 contains 14 residues. Between the trimmed V and J ends, which lost 7 bases and 0 bases, there was a span of 10 bases. DNA of the CDR3: TGTGCCAGCATTGGGGGGTTCTCTGGAAACACCATATATTTT. Its translation: CASIGGFSGNTIYF.

This chain joins TRBV2 and TRBJ2-7; 8 positions match TRBD1. Germline CDR1 reads SNHLY; CDR2 reads FYNNEI. The CDR3 runs to 13 residues. In DNA, the CDR3 is TGTGCTTCGAAACCCGGGACAGGCTACGAGCAGTACTTC. Its protein is CASKPGTGYEQYF.

The chain has TRBV5-1 and TRBJ1-2; 7 bases match TRBD1. With V trimmed by 4 bases and J by 2 bases, 8 bases remained unmatched. From germline, CDR1 is SGHRS and CDR2 YFSETQ. The CDR3 has 15 amino acids. The DNA of the CDR3 is TGCGCCAGCAGCCCCGGGACAGTCCAAAACTATGGCTACACCTTC. Translation gives CASSPGTVQNYGYTF.